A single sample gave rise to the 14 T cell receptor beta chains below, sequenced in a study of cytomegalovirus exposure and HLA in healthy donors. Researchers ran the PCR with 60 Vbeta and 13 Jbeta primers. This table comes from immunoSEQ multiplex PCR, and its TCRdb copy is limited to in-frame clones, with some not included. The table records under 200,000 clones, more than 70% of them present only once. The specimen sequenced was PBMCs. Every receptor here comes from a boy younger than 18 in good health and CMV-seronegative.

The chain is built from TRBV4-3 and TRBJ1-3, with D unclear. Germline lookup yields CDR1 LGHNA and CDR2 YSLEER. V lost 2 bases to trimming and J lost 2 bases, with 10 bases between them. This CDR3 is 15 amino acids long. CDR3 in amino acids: CASSQYSFTGNTIYF. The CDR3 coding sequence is TGCGCCAGCAGCCAATACAGTTTTACTGGAAACACCATATATTTT.

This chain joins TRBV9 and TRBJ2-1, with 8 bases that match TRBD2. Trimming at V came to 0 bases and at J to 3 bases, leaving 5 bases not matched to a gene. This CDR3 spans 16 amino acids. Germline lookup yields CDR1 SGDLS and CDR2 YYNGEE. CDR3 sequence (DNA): TGTGCCAGCAGCGTAGAGGTAAGCGGGAGCTACAATGAGCAGTTCTTC. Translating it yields CASSVEVSGSYNEQFF.

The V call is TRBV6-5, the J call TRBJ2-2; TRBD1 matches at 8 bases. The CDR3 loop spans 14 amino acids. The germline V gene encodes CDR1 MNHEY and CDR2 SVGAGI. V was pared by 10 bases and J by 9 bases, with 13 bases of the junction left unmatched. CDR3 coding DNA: TGTGCCACCGGACAGGGATTGGCGGCGCGGGAGCTGTTTTTT. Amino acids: CATGQGLAARELFF.

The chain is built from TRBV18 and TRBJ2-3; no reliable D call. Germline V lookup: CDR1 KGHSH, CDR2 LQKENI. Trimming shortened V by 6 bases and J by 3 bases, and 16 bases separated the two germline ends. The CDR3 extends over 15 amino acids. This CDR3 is CASSPRVQVTDTQYF. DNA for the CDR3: TGTGCCAGCTCGCCTCGGGTCCAAGTAACAGATACGCAGTATTTT.

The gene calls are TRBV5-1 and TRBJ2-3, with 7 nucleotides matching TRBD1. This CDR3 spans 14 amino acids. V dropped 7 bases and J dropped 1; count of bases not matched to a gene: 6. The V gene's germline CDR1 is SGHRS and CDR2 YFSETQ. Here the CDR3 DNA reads TGCGCCAGCCAGGGGGATCGAGGCACAGATACGCAGTATTTT. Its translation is CASQGDRGTDTQYF. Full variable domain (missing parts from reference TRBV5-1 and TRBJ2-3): KAGVTQTPRYLIKTRGQQVTLSCSPISGHRSVSWYQQTPGQGLQFLFEYFSETQRNKGNFPGRFSGRQFSNSRSEMNVSTLELGDSALYLCASQGDRGTDTQYFGPGTRLTVL.

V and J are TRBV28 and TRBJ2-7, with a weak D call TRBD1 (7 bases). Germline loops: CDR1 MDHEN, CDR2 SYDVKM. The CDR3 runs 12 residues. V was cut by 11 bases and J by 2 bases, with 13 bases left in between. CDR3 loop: CAAGQPPYEQYF. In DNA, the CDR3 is TGTGCCGCGGGACAGCCCCCCTACGAGCAGTACTTC.

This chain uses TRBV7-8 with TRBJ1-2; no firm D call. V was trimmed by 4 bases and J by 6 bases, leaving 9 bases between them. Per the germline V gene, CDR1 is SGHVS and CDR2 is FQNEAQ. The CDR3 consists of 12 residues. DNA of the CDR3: TGTGCCAGCAGCTCCGTCGGAGATGGCTACACCTTC. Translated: CASSSVGDGYTF.

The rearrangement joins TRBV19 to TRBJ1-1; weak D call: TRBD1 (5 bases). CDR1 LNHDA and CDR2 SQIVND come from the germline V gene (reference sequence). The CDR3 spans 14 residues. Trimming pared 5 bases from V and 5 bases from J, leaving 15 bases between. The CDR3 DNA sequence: TGTGCCAGTAGTGGGAGGGTTGGGGGGACTGAAGCTTTCTTT. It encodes CASSGRVGGTEAFF.

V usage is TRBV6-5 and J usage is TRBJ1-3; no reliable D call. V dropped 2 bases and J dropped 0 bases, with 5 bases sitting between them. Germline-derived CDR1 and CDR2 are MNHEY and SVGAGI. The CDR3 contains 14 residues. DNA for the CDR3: TGTGCCAGCAGTTACCTGAGCTCTGGAAACACCATATATTTT. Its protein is CASSYLSSGNTIYF.

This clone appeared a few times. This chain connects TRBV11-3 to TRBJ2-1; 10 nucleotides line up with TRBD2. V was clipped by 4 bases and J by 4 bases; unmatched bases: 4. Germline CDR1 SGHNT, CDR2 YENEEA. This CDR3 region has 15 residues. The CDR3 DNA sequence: TGTGCCAGCAGCTCAACTAGCGGGGTATACAATGAGCAGTTCTTC. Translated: CASSSTSGVYNEQFF.

The CDR3 loop is CASSLGDRAHEQYF. The CDR3 nucleotides are TGTGCCAGCAGCTTAGGTGACAGAGCCCACGAGCAGTACTTC. This rearrangement joins TRBV7-8 to TRBJ2-7, with a tentative D call TRBD1 (5 bases). V lost 1 base and J lost 5, with 12 bases in between. Germline assignment: CDR1 SGHVS and CDR2 FQNEAQ. The CDR3 covers 14 residues. The complete variable domain, with remaining parts taken from reference TRBV7-8 and TRBJ2-7, reads GAGVSQSPRYKVAKRGQDVALRCDPISGHVSLFWYQQALGQGPEFLTYFQNEAQLDKSGLPSDRFFAERPEGSVSTLKIQRTQQEDSAVYLCASSLGDRAHEQYFGPGTRLTVT.

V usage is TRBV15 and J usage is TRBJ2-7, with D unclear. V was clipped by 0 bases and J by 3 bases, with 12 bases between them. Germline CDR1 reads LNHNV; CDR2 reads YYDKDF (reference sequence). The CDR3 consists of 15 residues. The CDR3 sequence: CATSRDRQESYEQYF. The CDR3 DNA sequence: TGTGCCACCAGCAGAGACCGACAAGAGAGCTACGAGCAGTACTTC.

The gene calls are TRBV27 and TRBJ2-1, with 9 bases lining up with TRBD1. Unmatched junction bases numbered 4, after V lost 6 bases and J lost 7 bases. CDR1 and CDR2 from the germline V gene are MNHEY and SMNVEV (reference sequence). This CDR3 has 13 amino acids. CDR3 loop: CASSRGTGNEQFF. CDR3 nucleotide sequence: TGTGCCAGCAGCCGCGGGACAGGGAATGAGCAGTTCTTC.

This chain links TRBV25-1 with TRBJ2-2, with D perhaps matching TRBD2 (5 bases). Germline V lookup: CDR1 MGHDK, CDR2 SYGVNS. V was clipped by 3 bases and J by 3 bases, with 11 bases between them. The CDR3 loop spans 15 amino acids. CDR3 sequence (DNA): TGTGCCAGCAGTGATATCGGGGTAGACACCGGGGAGCTGTTTTTT. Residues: CASSDIGVDTGELFF. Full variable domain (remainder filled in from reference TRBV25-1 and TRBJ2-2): EADIYQTPRYLVIGTGKKITLECSQTMGHDKMYWYQQDPGMELHLIHYSYGVNSTEKGDLSSESTVSRIRTEHFPLTLESARPSHTSQYLCASSDIGVDTGELFFGEGSRLTVL.